The 24 T cell receptor beta chains in this list originate from one sample, sequenced in a study of blood T cell repertoires in COVID-19. Generated by immunoSEQ multiplex PCR, the TCRdb table keeps only in-frame clones and is missing some. The table has under 85,000 clones, approximately 82% seen once; the top ten hold about a fifth. The specimen sequenced was peripheral blood. Receptors were obtained from a human donor in a cohort sampled during active COVID-19.

This clone was picked up one time. The chain joins TRBV5-1 to TRBJ2-5, with D hard to call. Germline CDR1 reads SGHRS; CDR2 reads YFSETQ. This CDR3 region has 11 residues. Deletions cut 4 bases from V and 5 bases from J, with 6 bases between. The CDR3 DNA reads as TGCGCCAGCAGCCCCGGGGAGACCCAGTACTTC. This encodes CASSPGETQYF.

This chain uses TRBV18 with TRBJ1-1; TRBD1 aligns across 8 bases. CDR3 length equals 16 residues. Germline CDR1 KGHSH, CDR2 LQKENI. The trim removed 5 bases at V and 0 bases at J, leaving 8 bases unmatched. Here the CDR3 reads CASSDRSRGLNTEAFF. Here the CDR3 DNA reads TGTGCCAGCTCAGATCGCTCCAGGGGGCTGAACACTGAAGCTTTCTTT.

The V gene is TRBV4-1, the J gene TRBJ1-4, with 10 positions matching TRBD1. The CDR3 has 14 amino acids. Germline trimming cut 3 bases from V and 5 bases from J; bases unmatched to any gene: 0. Germline V gives CDR1 MGHRA, CDR2 YSYEKL. CDR3 sequence (DNA): TGCGCCAGCAGCCAGGGACAGGGGAATGAAAAACTGTTTTTT. The encoded protein is CASSQGQGNEKLFF.

The chain links TRBV2 to TRBJ1-4; 11 bases fit TRBD1. Germline CDR1 reads SNHLY; CDR2 reads FYNNEI. V dropped 8 bases and J dropped 7; count of bases not matched to a gene: 15. The CDR3 sequence is 17 residues long. This CDR3 is CASHFGGQGEYGEKLFF. In DNA, the CDR3 is TGTGCCAGCCACTTCGGGGGACAGGGGGAATATGGTGAAAAACTGTTTTTT.

This chain connects TRBV27 to TRBJ1-2; unclear D gene. V was cut by 2 bases and J by 6 bases, with 10 bases left in between. Germline lookup yields CDR1 MNHEY and CDR2 SMNVEV (reference sequence). This CDR3 has 13 residues. Here the CDR3 reads CASSLSPQNGYTF. CDR3 coding DNA: TGTGCCAGCAGTTTAAGTCCACAGAATGGCTACACCTTC.

The chain employs TRBV29-1 and TRBJ2-7; the match to TRBD2 covers 7 bases. Germline assignment: CDR1 SQVTM and CDR2 ANQGSEA. The CDR3 extends over 13 amino acids. J gave up 4 bases and V 6 bases, and 9 bases lay outside the gene matches. The CDR3 DNA is TGCAGCGTCCGGACTAGAGGGGTTTACGAGCAGTACTTC. This encodes CSVRTRGVYEQYF.

The rearrangement links TRBV20-1 to TRBJ1-1; D may be TRBD1 (6 bases). Germline loops: CDR1 DFQATT, CDR2 SNEGSKA (reference sequence). The CDR3 has 11 residues. V lost 4 bases, J lost 11 bases, and 14 bases lay in between. CDR3 region: CSAMGARLAFF. The CDR3 region has the DNA TGCAGTGCTATGGGGGCGCGTTTGGCTTTCTTT.

The chain carries TRBV11-3 and TRBJ2-3; D gene uncertain. This CDR3 region has 14 residues. V lost 2 bases to trimming and J lost 1 base, with 7 bases between them. The germline gives CDR1 SGHNT, CDR2 YENEEA. CDR3 sequence (DNA): TGTGCCAGCAGCTTATCGGGTGGCACAGATACGCAGTATTTT. The encoded protein is CASSLSGGTDTQYF.

The chain uses TRBV3-1 (or the pseudogene TRBV3-2) and TRBJ2-5; TRBD1 aligns across 8 bases. The CDR3 sequence is 13 residues long. Germline CDR1 reads LGHDT; CDR2 reads YNNKEL (reference sequence). V trimming: 7 bases; J trimming: 5 bases; junction bases outside the gene matches: 6. Here the CDR3 reads CASTRDRFETQYF. In DNA form, the CDR3 reads TGTGCCAGCACCCGGGACAGGTTTGAGACCCAGTACTTC.

The V call is TRBV5-6, the J call TRBJ2-3; TRBD1 aligns across 7 bases. The CDR3 spans 17 residues. The germline CDR1 and CDR2 sequences are SGHDT and YYEEEE. The ends lost 4 bases at V and 2 bases at J; junction bases unmatched: 13. The CDR3 here is CASSHTEGQINTDTQYF. The CDR3 DNA reads TGTGCCAGCAGCCATACCGAGGGACAGATAAACACAGATACGCAGTATTTT.

V and J are TRBV6-5 and TRBJ2-3; 7 bases align to TRBD1. This CDR3 is 16 amino acids long. The junction had 5 bases not matched to a gene; V was cut back by 0 bases and J by 2 bases. In germline, CDR1 is MNHEY, CDR2 SVGAGI. DNA for the CDR3: TGTGCCAGCAGTTACTCGAACAGGGGAAACACAGATACGCAGTATTTT. The encoded protein is CASSYSNRGNTDTQYF.

The chain combines TRBV7-9 with TRBJ2-3, with 12 positions matching TRBD2. This CDR3 is built from 15 residues. V gave up 7 bases and J gave up 4 bases; unmatched junction bases: 6. Looked up from germline, CDR1 is SEHNR and CDR2 is FQNEAQ (reference sequence). CDR3 coding DNA: TGTGCCAGCACCCGTGGGACTAGCGGGTCAGATACGCAGTATTTT. It yields the protein CASTRGTSGSDTQYF.

The chain is built from TRBV6-4 and TRBJ1-5, with a possible D match to TRBD1 (6 bases). V was clipped by 7 bases and J by 2 bases, with 24 bases between them. There are 18 residues in the CDR3. Germline V gene data show CDR1 as MRHNA and CDR2 as SNTAGT. The CDR3 sequence is CASTRSGGNREGNQPQHF. CDR3 nucleotides: TGTGCCAGCACCCGAAGTGGGGGTAACAGGGAAGGCAATCAGCCCCAGCATTTT.

The chain has TRBV18 and TRBJ2-7, with 8 bases identical to TRBD1. The CDR3 is 15 residues long. The V and J ends lost 6 bases and 3 bases, in that order; junction bases with no gene match: 10. CDR1 KGHSH and CDR2 LQKENI come from the germline V gene. CDR3: CASSPDRGSNYEQYF. DNA for the CDR3: TGTGCCAGCTCTCCCGACAGGGGTAGCAACTACGAGCAGTACTTC.

This chain uses TRBV9 with TRBJ1-3, with 8 bases matching TRBD1. The J segment lost 4 bases and the V segment lost 5 bases, leaving 8 bases of the junction unmatched. CDR1 SGDLS and CDR2 YYNGEE come from the germline V gene. CDR3 length: 15 amino acids. CDR3 bases: TGTGCCAGCAGGGCCGGACAGGGATTAGGAAACACCATATATTTT. Translation gives CASRAGQGLGNTIYF.

The rearrangement links TRBV7-6 to TRBJ2-5; no firm D call. From germline, CDR1 is SGHVS and CDR2 FNYEAQ. CDR3 size: 16 residues. V dropped 0 bases and J dropped 5 bases, with 16 bases sitting between them. The CDR3 nucleotides read TGTGCCAGCAGCTTAGCGCGCGTCGGTGCGAGGGAGACCCAGTACTTC. It specifies CASSLARVGARETQYF.

This clone was seen more than once but under ten times. The CDR3 here is CASGVREDRHRGYTF. The CDR3 coding sequence is TGTGCCAGCGGTGTAAGAGAGGACAGACACCGCGGCTACACCTTC. This chain joins TRBV9 and TRBJ1-2; D might be TRBD1 (6 bases). CDR1 SGDLS and CDR2 YYNGEE come from the germline V gene. There are 15 residues in the CDR3. The V end was cut by 7 bases, the J end by 8 bases, with 24 bases between.

The gene calls are TRBV19 and TRBJ1-6; 8 bases align to TRBD1. CDR3 length equals 15 residues. V lost 7 bases, J lost 8 bases, and 10 bases stayed unmatched. Germline V gene sequence: CDR1 LNHDA, CDR2 SQIVND (reference sequence). Here the CDR3 reads CASKPQGARDSPLHF. The CDR3 coding sequence is TGTGCCAGTAAACCCCAGGGGGCAAGGGATTCACCCCTCCACTTT.

The chain combines TRBV6-5 with TRBJ2-7; D is possibly TRBD1 (6 bases). The length of the CDR3 is 14 residues. V lost 6 bases and J 2 bases, leaving 14 bases between the germline ends. Germline V lookup: CDR1 MNHEY, CDR2 SVGAGI. The CDR3 bases are TGTGCCAGCAGCCCCCATAACAGGGCCTACGAGCAGTACTTC. Encoded protein: CASSPHNRAYEQYF.

The DNA of the CDR3 is TGTGCCAGCAGTTTGTATAGGGACAGGGTCTACTGGAATCAGCCCCAGCATTTT. Its protein is CASSLYRDRVYWNQPQHF. The J gene is TRBJ1-5, the V gene TRBV28; TRBD1 aligns across 9 bases. CDR1 is MDHEN and CDR2 is SYDVKM in the germline V gene. Germline trimming cut 3 bases from V and 4 bases from J; bases unmatched to any gene: 13. CDR3 length: 18 residues.

The chain employs TRBV27 and TRBJ1-6; 9 positions agree with TRBD1. The V gene's germline CDR1 is MNHEY and CDR2 SMNVEV (reference sequence). The CDR3 contains 14 residues. Losses at the gene ends were 6 bases for V and 8 bases for J; bases not matched to a gene: 5. CDR3 in amino acids: CASRWGQGDSPLHF. The CDR3 DNA sequence: TGTGCCAGCAGATGGGGACAGGGTGATTCACCCCTCCACTTT.

This clone was recorded a few times. This chain links TRBV28 with TRBJ1-1; D is ambiguous. CDR3 size: 10 residues. Trimming took off 4 bases at V and 10 bases at J, with 7 bases between the two ends. Germline V gene sequence: CDR1 MDHEN, CDR2 SYDVKM. In DNA form, the CDR3 reads TGTGCCAGCAGTTATGAGGTAGCTTTCTTT. Encoded protein: CASSYEVAFF.

This clone was observed a handful of times. The V and J genes are TRBV6-5 and TRBJ1-1; 10 nucleotides match TRBD1. Germline V gene data show CDR1 as MNHEY and CDR2 as SVGAGI. V shed 6 bases, J shed 5 bases, and the junction held 6 bases outside the gene matches. The CDR3 is 14 amino acids. CDR3 loop: CASRETGGRTEAFF. The CDR3 DNA reads TGTGCCAGCAGGGAGACAGGGGGCAGGACTGAAGCTTTCTTT.

This CDR3 is CASSFQGNTEAFF. The CDR3 region has the DNA TGTGCCAGCAGCTTCCAGGGGAACACTGAAGCTTTCTTT. The rearrangement joins TRBV7-9 to TRBJ1-1, with D tentatively TRBD1 (5 bases). Germline V gene lookup returns CDR1 SEHNR and CDR2 FQNEAQ (reference sequence). The CDR3 is made up of 13 amino acids. V dropped 3 bases and J dropped 1 base, with 6 bases sitting between them.